This T cell receptor beta chain was recorded in a study of OX40 agonist ivuxolimab in advanced cancers. Study at large: Patients with hepatocellular carcinoma, melanoma, renal cell or head and neck cancer made up the dose-escalation patients. Participants, 82.7% male, averaged approximately 56 years of age, ranging from roughly 20 to 80.

The CDR3 totals 17 residues. Germline assignment: CDR1 SGHTA and CDR2 FQGTGA. V was pared by 5 bases and J by 2 bases, with 8 bases of the junction left unmatched. The study sampled blood at baseline, cycle 4 day 1, and cycle 7 day 1. TCRdb's copy holds only in-frame clones and misses some; the assay was immunoSEQ multiplex PCR. The top ten clones hold about 4.3% of a sample with about 42,000 clones, around 91% of them seen once. The gene calls are TRBV7-3 and TRBJ2-2; TRBD2 agrees at 10 bases. The clonotype originates from an adult with an advanced solid tumor such as melanoma, head and neck, liver or kidney cancer. Material: CD4+ or CD8+ T cells sorted from blood, obtained in a trial of the OX40 agonist ivuxolimab. CDR3 in amino acids: CASSAHGTSANTGELFF. The CDR3 DNA follows: TGTGCCAGCAGCGCCCACGGGACTAGCGCAAACACCGGGGAGCTGTTTTTT.